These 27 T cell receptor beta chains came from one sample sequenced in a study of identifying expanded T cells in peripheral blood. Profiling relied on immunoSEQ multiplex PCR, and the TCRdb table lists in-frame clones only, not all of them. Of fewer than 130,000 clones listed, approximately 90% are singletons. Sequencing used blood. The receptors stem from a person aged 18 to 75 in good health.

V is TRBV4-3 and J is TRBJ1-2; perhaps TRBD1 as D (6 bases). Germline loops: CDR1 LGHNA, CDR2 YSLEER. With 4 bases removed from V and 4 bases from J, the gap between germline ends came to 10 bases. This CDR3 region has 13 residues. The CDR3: CASSRGAGYGYTF. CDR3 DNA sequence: TGCGCCAGCAGCCGGGGGGCAGGCTATGGCTACACCTTC.

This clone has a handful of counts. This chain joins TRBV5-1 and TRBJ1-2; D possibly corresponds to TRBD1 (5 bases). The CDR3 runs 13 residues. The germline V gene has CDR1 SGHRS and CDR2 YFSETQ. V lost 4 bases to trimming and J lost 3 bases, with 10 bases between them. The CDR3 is CASSPGGYYGYTF. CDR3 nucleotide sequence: TGCGCCAGCAGCCCGGGGGGATACTATGGCTACACCTTC.

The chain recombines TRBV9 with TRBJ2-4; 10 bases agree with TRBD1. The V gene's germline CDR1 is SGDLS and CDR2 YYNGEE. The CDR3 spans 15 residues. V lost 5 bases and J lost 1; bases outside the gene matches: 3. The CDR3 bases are TGTGCCAGCAGGGACAGGGGGGCGGCCAAAAACATTCAGTACTTC. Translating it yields CASRDRGAAKNIQYF.

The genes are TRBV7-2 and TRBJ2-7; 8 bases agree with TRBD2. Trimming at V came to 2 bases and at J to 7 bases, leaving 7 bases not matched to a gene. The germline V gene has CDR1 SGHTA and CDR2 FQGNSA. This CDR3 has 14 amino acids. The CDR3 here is CASSLRGGAGEQYF. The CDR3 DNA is TGTGCCAGCAGCTTACGGGGGGGGGCCGGTGAGCAGTACTTC.

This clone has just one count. The CDR3 reads CASSLANYNEQFF. The CDR3 nucleotides are TGTGCCAGCAGTTTGGCGAACTACAATGAGCAGTTCTTC. This sequence joins TRBV6-5 and TRBJ2-1; D is undetermined. The CDR3 extends over 13 amino acids. V was cut by 4 bases and J by 3 bases, with 7 bases left in between. Germline V gene sequence: CDR1 MNHEY, CDR2 SVGAGI.

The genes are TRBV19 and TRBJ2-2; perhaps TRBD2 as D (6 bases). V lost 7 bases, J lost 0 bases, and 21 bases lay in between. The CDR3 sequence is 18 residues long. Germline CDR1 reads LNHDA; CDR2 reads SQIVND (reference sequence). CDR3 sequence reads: CASTPGEDRSPNTGELFF. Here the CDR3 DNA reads TGTGCCAGTACCCCGGGGGAGGACCGAAGTCCGAACACCGGGGAGCTGTTTTTT.

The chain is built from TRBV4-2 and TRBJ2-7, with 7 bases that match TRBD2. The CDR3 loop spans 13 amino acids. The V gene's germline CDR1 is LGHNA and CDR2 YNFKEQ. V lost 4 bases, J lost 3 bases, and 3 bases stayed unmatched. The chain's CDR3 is CASSPGLVYEQYF. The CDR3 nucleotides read TGTGCCAGCAGCCCCGGACTAGTCTACGAGCAGTACTTC.

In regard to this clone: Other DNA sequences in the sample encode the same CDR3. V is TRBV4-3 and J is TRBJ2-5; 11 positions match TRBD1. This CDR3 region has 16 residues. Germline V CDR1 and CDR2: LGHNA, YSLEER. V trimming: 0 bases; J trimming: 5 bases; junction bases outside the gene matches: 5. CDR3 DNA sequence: TGCGCCAGCAGCCAAGATAGGACAGGGGGCGGGGAGACCCAGTACTTC. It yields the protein CASSQDRTGGGETQYF.

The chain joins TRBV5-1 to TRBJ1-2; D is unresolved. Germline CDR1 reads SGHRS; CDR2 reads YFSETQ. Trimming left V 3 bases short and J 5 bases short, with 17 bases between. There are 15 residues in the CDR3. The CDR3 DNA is TGCGCCAGCAGCTCTGGGGTCCCTGCTGAGTATGGCTACACCTTC. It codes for CASSSGVPAEYGYTF.

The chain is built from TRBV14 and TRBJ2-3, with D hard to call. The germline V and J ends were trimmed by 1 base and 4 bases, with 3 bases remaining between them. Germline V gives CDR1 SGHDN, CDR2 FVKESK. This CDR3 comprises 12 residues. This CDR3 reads CASSQGADTQYF. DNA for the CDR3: TGTGCCAGCAGCCAAGGAGCAGATACGCAGTATTTT.

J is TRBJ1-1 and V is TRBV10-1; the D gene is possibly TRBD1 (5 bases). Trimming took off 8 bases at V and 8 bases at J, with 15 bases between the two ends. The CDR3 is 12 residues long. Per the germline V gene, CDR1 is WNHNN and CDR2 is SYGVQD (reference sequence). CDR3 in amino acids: CASLVGTKEAFF. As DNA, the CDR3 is TGCGCCAGCCTTGTGGGGACGAAAGAAGCTTTCTTT.

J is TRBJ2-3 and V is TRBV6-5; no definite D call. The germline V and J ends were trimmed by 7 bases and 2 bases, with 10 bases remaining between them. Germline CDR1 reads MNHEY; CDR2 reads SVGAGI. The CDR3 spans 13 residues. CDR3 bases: TGTGCCAGCACTAAAACGAACACAGATACGCAGTATTTT. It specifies CASTKTNTDTQYF.

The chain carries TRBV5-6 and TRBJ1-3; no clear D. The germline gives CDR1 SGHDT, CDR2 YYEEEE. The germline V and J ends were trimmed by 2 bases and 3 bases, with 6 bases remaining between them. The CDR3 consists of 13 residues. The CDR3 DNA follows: TGTGCCAGCAGCTTCCGGGATGGAAACACCATATATTTT. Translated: CASSFRDGNTIYF.

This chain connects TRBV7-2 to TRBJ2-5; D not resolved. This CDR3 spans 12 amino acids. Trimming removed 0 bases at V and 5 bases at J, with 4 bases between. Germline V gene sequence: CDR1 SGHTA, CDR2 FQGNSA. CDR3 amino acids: CASSLARETQYF. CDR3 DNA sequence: TGTGCCAGCAGCTTAGCGCGGGAGACCCAGTACTTC. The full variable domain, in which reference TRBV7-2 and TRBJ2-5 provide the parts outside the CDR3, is GAGVSQSPSNKVTEKGKDVELRCDPISGHTALYWYRQSLGQGLEFLIYFQGNSAPDKSGLPSDRFSAERTGGSVSTLTIQRTQQEDSAVYLCASSLARETQYFGPGTRLLVL.

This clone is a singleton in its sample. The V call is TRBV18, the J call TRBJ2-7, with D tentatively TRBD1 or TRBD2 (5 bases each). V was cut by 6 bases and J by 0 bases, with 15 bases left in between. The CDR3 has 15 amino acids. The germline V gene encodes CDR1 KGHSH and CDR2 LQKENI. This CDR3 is CASSPRDGSSYEQYF. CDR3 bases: TGTGCCAGCTCCCCCCGGGACGGCAGCTCCTACGAGCAGTACTTC.

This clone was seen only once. This CDR3 reads CASSSPGGGLGREQFF. The CDR3 nucleotides read TGTGCCAGCAGCTCCCCCGGGGGGGGGCTGGGCCGAGAGCAGTTCTTC. The chain employs TRBV7-2 and TRBJ2-1, with 8 bases that match TRBD2. This CDR3 spans 16 amino acids. Germline V gene lookup returns CDR1 SGHTA and CDR2 FQGNSA. Trimming removed 4 bases from V and 10 bases from J; junction bases left unmatched: 15.

CDR3 bases: TGTGCCAGCTCACATCCGGGACAGGGGACCTCGTACCAAGAGACCCAGTACTTC. As protein: CASSHPGQGTSYQETQYF. The chain joins TRBV18 to TRBJ2-5; TRBD1 agrees at 10 bases. V shed 4 bases, J shed 0 bases, and the junction held 11 bases outside the gene matches. This CDR3 has 18 residues. Germline V lookup: CDR1 KGHSH, CDR2 LQKENI.

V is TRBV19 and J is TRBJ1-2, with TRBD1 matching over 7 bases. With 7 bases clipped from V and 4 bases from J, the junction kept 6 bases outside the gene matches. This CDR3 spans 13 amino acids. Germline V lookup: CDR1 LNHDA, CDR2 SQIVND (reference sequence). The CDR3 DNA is TGTGCCAGTACCCTAAAGGGGGCCTATGGCTACACCTTC. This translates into CASTLKGAYGYTF.

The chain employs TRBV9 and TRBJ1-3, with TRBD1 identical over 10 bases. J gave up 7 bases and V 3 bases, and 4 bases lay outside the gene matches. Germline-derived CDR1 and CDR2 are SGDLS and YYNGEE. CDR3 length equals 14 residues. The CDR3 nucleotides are TGTGCCAGCAGCGCCCGGACAGGGGGTAACACCATATATTTT. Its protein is CASSARTGGNTIYF.

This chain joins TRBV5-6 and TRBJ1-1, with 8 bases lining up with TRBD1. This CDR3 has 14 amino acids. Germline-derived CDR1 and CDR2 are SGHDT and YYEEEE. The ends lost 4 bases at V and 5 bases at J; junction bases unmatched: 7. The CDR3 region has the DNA TGTGCCAGCAGCCCGCAGGGGGCTGAGACTGAAGCTTTCTTT. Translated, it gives CASSPQGAETEAFF.

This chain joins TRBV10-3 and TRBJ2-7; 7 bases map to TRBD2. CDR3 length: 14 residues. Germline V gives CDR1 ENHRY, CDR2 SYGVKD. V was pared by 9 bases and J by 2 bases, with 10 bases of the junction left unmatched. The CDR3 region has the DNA TGTGCCATGTCGACGGGCGGGAGCACCTACGAGCAGTACTTC. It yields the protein CAMSTGGSTYEQYF.

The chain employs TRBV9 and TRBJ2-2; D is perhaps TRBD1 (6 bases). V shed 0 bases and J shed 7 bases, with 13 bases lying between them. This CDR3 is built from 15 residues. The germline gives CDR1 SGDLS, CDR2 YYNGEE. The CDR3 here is CASSVGWGRIGELFF. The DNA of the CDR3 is TGTGCCAGCAGCGTAGGATGGGGGCGGATCGGGGAGCTGTTTTTT.

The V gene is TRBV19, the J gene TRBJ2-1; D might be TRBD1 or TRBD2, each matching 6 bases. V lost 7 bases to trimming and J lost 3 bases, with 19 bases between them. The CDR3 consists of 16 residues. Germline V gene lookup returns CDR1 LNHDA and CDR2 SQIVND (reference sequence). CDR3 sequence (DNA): TGTGCCAGTAAAGGGTCGGGGGCGAACATCTACAATGAGCAGTTCTTC. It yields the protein CASKGSGANIYNEQFF.

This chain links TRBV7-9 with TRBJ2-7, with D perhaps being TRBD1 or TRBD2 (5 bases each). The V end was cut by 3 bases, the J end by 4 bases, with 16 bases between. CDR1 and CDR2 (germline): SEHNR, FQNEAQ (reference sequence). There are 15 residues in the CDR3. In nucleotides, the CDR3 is TGTGCCAGCAGCTTGCTTTGGGGACCTACGTACGAGCAGTACTTC. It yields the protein CASSLLWGPTYEQYF.

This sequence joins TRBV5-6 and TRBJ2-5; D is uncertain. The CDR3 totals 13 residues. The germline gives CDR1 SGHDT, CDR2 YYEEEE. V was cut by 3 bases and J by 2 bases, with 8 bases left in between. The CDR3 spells CASSSVMQETQYF. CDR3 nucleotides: TGTGCCAGCAGCTCCGTGATGCAAGAGACCCAGTACTTC.

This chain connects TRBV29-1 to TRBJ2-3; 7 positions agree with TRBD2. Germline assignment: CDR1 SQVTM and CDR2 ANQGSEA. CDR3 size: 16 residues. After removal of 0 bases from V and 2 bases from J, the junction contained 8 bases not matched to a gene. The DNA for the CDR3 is TGCAGCGTTGAAGATCTGGCGGGGGAGTTCACAGATACGCAGTATTTT. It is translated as CSVEDLAGEFTDTQYF.

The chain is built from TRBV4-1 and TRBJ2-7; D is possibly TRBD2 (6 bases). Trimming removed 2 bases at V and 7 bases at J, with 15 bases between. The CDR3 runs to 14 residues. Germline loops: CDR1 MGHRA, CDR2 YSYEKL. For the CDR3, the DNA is TGCGCCAGCAGCCAATCGCGGGGTATGGGGGAGCAGTACTTC. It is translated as CASSQSRGMGEQYF.